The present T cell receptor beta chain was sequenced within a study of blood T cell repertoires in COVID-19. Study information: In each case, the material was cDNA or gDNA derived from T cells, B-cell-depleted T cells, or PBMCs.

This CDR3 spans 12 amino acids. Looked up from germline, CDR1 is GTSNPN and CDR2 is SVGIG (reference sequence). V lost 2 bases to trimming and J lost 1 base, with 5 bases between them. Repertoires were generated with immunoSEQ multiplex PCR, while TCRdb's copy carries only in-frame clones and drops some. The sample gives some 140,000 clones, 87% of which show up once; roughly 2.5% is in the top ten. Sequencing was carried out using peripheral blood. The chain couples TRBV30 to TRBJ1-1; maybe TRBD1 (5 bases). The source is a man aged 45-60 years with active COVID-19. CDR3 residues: CAWSQGNTEAFF. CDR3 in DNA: TGTGCCTGGAGTCAGGGGAACACTGAAGCTTTCTTT.